This TCR gamma chain appears in the sequencing data of a study of gamma-delta chains in newborns, infants, children. Study-level background: Microbial exposure reportedly drives polyclonal innate γδ T cell expansion after birth.

CDR3 length: 13 amino acids. Germline V gives CDR1 GITISATS, CDR2 ISYDGTV (reference sequence). TCRdb re-called clones from the reads via CATT. Counted here are approximately 860 gamma-chain clones, roughly 43% occurring once; the ten biggest clones make up 20% to 30%. A note on this clone: A read error may explain this, as a much larger clone is one base away.

The sequence was obtained from a child who was a newborn, infant or young child, either healthy, febrile or measles-vaccinated (not recorded which). The chain carries TRGV9 and TRGJP. The J gene, absent from TCRdb, was called here by matching the DNA to germline. The sample was blood. In DNA form, the CDR3 reads TGTGCCTTGTGGGAGTTGGGCAAAAAAAGCAAGGTATTT. Translated: CALWELGKKSKVF.